Listed here is a single T cell receptor (beta chain). This specimen comes from a study of hypomethylating agent response in myelodysplastic syndrome. Germline CDR1 and CDR2: LNHDA and SQIVND (reference sequence). V lost 5 bases and J 7 bases, leaving 15 bases between the germline ends. CDR3 size: 15 residues. The data were produced by immunoSEQ multiplex PCR, yet TCRdb's version contains in-frame clones alone and is incomplete. The table records 950 to 1,500 clones, roughly 76% of them present only once. The receptor was derived from a human donor with myelodysplastic syndrome. This chain joins TRBV19 and TRBJ1-6; D might be TRBD1 (5 bases). The source material was bone marrow, sampled before or after starting hypomethylating agent treatment for myelodysplastic syndrome (not recorded which). The CDR3 loop is CASSLLAGTNSPLHF. The CDR3 nucleotides are TGTGCCAGTAGTCTCCTGGCAGGGACCAATTCACCCCTCCACTTT.